Each of the 22 T cell receptor beta chains below was sequenced from the same sample in a study of shared clonotypes between healthy human individuals. Clones were sequenced by immunoSEQ multiplex PCR, and TCRdb holds only the in-frame ones, with some missing. The table lists 650,000 to 800,000 clones, over 55% of them singletons. Sequencing was carried out using memory CD4+ T cells sorted from blood. The subset is: CD45RA-negative fraction. The receptors originated from a woman aged 25 to 39 in good health.

In its sample, this clone was seen once. This rearrangement joins TRBV5-1 to TRBJ2-1; D unresolved. The CDR3 has 15 amino acids. V lost 0 bases, J lost 6 bases, and 13 bases lay in between. Germline V lookup: CDR1 SGHRS, CDR2 YFSETQ. The CDR3 here is CASSLASSLFNEQFF. CDR3 nucleotide sequence: TGCGCCAGCAGCTTGGCTAGTTCCCTGTTCAATGAGCAGTTCTTC.

This clone is a singleton in its sample. V usage is TRBV5-1 and J usage is TRBJ1-1, with D unclear. This CDR3 is 13 amino acids long. CDR1 is SGHRS and CDR2 is YFSETQ in the germline V gene. The V and J ends lost 1 base and 7 bases respectively, with 11 bases between them. CDR3 coding DNA: TGCGCCAGCAGCTTGAACGAAAGGAATGAAGCTTTCTTT. Translation: CASSLNERNEAFF.

V and J are TRBV28 and TRBJ2-2, with D possibly matching TRBD1 (6 bases). V lost 5 bases and J 2 bases, leaving 12 bases between the germline ends. Germline V gene lookup returns CDR1 MDHEN and CDR2 SYDVKM. The CDR3 is made up of 15 amino acids. In DNA, the CDR3 is TGTGCCAGCAGTCCCATCAGGGGCAACACCGGGGAGCTGTTTTTT. The encoded protein is CASSPIRGNTGELFF. The full variable domain, completed using reference TRBV28 and TRBJ2-2, is DVKVTQSSRYLVKRTGEKVFLECVQDMDHENMFWYRQDPGLGLRLIYFSYDVKMKEKGDIPEGYSVSREKKERFSLILESASTNQTSMYLCASSPIRGNTGELFFGEGSRLTVL.

J is TRBJ2-5 and V is TRBV5-4; TRBD1 is a possible D gene (6 bases). Germline CDR1 is SGHNT and CDR2 is YYREEE (reference sequence). V was trimmed by 0 bases and J by 2 bases, leaving 11 bases between them. The CDR3 runs to 15 residues. The CDR3 here is CASSLAVGAQETQYF. The CDR3 DNA reads as TGTGCCAGCAGCTTGGCCGTGGGGGCACAAGAGACCCAGTACTTC.

This clone was picked up a small number of times. The rearrangement uses TRBV6-6 and TRBJ2-6, with 8 bases matching TRBD2. Germline assignment: CDR1 MNHNY and CDR2 SVGAGI (reference sequence). Germline trimming cut 7 bases from V and 2 bases from J; bases unmatched to any gene: 1. The CDR3 extends over 14 amino acids. CDR3 sequence: CASTRGAGANVLTF. Here the CDR3 DNA reads TGTGCCAGCACGCGGGGGGCTGGGGCCAACGTCCTGACTTTC.

The chain uses TRBV29-1 and TRBJ2-5; maybe TRBD1 (6 bases). Germline loops: CDR1 SQVTM, CDR2 ANQGSEA. CDR3 length: 13 residues. Trimming stripped 8 bases from V and 5 bases from J, with 18 bases between. The CDR3 nucleotides read TGCAGCCATCGGATAAACAGGGAGGAGACCCAGTACTTC. Translating it yields CSHRINREETQYF.

This rearrangement joins TRBV5-4 to TRBJ2-1; 7 nucleotides line up with TRBD1. The CDR3 has 16 amino acids. The V and J ends lost 4 bases and 0 bases, in that order; junction bases with no gene match: 7. The V gene's germline CDR1 is SGHNT and CDR2 YYREEE (reference sequence). Here the CDR3 reads CASSVPTGASYNEQFF. The DNA for the CDR3 is TGTGCCAGCAGCGTGCCCACAGGGGCCTCCTACAATGAGCAGTTCTTC.

This clone showed up just a few times. This specimen includes other DNA sequences encoding the same CDR3. J is TRBJ2-1 and V is TRBV5-1, with 13 positions matching TRBD2. The CDR3 sequence is 15 residues long. Looked up from germline, CDR1 is SGHRS and CDR2 is YFSETQ. With 5 bases clipped from V and 4 bases from J, the junction kept 3 bases outside the gene matches. The CDR3 region is CASSLTSGGYNEQFF. CDR3 coding DNA: TGCGCCAGCAGTTTGACTAGCGGGGGGTACAATGAGCAGTTCTTC.

The V gene is TRBV5-4, the J gene TRBJ2-7; TRBD2 is a possible D gene (6 bases). From germline, CDR1 is SGHNT and CDR2 YYREEE (reference sequence). The V end lost 1 base, the J end lost 4 bases, and 12 bases lay between the germline ends. The CDR3 has 14 amino acids. The CDR3, as DNA: TGTGCCAGCAGCTTGATGGGGGGAACTTACGAGCAGTACTTC. It codes for CASSLMGGTYEQYF.

The J gene is TRBJ2-5, the V gene TRBV6-5; tentatively, D is TRBD1 (6 bases). Trimming shortened V by 6 bases and J by 4 bases, and 15 bases separated the two germline ends. CDR3 length: 14 amino acids. Germline CDR1 reads MNHEY; CDR2 reads SVGAGI. For the CDR3, the DNA is TGTGCCAGCAGCCGGGGCCTCAGGGGAGAGACCCAGTACTTC. Protein product: CASSRGLRGETQYF.

In this sample, this clone turned up a few times. This CDR3 is also generated by other DNA sequences in the sample. This rearrangement joins TRBV5-1 to TRBJ1-1; TRBD1 aligns across 9 bases. The trim removed 0 bases at V and 4 bases at J, leaving 4 bases unmatched. The CDR3 runs to 15 residues. Germline V gene sequence: CDR1 SGHRS, CDR2 YFSETQ. DNA for the CDR3: TGCGCCAGCAGCTTGGGGGACAGGGACTTCACTGAAGCTTTCTTT. Translation: CASSLGDRDFTEAFF.

The chain employs TRBV19 and TRBJ2-5, with D possibly TRBD1 on 6 matching bases. The CDR3 covers 14 residues. The germline V gene has CDR1 LNHDA and CDR2 SQIVND (reference sequence). V was shortened by 4 bases and J by 1 base, with 10 bases between the two germline ends. The CDR3: CASSTRGFQETQYF. CDR3 DNA sequence: TGTGCCAGTAGTACCAGGGGTTTCCAAGAGACCCAGTACTTC.

The CDR3 spells CASSLAGAANTGELFF. CDR3 nucleotide sequence: TGTGCCAGCAGCTTAGCCGGAGCCGCCAACACCGGGGAGCTGTTTTTT. The chain couples TRBV7-8 to TRBJ2-2; D is uncertain. V was clipped by 0 bases and J by 2 bases, with 10 bases between them. In germline, CDR1 is SGHVS, CDR2 FQNEAQ. The CDR3 is 16 amino acids.

V and J are TRBV28 and TRBJ2-5; 7 nucleotides match TRBD1. Germline CDR1 MDHEN, CDR2 SYDVKM. After removal of 5 bases from V and 5 bases from J, the junction contained 11 bases not matched to a gene. This CDR3 spans 15 amino acids. CDR3 region: CASSGPGTGEETQYF. The CDR3 coding sequence is TGTGCCAGCAGTGGACCGGGAACAGGGGAGGAGACCCAGTACTTC. Together with reference TRBV28 and TRBJ2-5, the CDR3 gives the full variable domain: DVKVTQSSRYLVKRTGEKVFLECVQDMDHENMFWYRQDPGLGLRLIYFSYDVKMKEKGDIPEGYSVSREKKERFSLILESASTNQTSMYLCASSGPGTGEETQYFGPGTRLLVL.

On this clone itself: Other DNA sequences in this sample translate to the same CDR3. This chain uses TRBV18 with TRBJ2-2; tentative D call: TRBD1 (5 bases). The germline V and J ends were trimmed by 3 bases and 1 base, with 6 bases remaining between them. Per the germline V gene, CDR1 is KGHSH and CDR2 is LQKENI. This CDR3 is 14 amino acids long. CDR3 DNA: TGTGCCAGCTCACCCACAGGGAACACCGGGGAGCTGTTTTTT. Amino acid sequence: CASSPTGNTGELFF.

The V gene is TRBV27, the J gene TRBJ1-3; D gene uncertain. Per germline, CDR1 MNHEY and CDR2 SMNVEV (reference sequence). The length of the CDR3 is 13 residues. The V and J ends lost 3 bases and 4 bases respectively, with 7 bases between them. This CDR3 is CASSLEIGNTIYF. In DNA, the CDR3 is TGTGCCAGCAGTTTGGAGATCGGAAACACCATATATTTT.

As concerns this clone: Different DNA sequences within this sample yield the same CDR3. V and J are TRBV18 and TRBJ2-5; no reliable D call. CDR1 KGHSH and CDR2 LQKENI come from the germline V gene. The ends were cut back, 2 bases at V and 0 bases at J, with 7 bases in the middle. The CDR3 consists of 14 residues. CDR3 region: CASSPGLDQETQYF. CDR3 bases: TGTGCCAGCTCACCAGGGCTAGACCAAGAGACCCAGTACTTC.

DNA for the CDR3: TGCGCCAGCAGCTTAGCCGGGACTAGCCCCCCAGATACGCAGTATTTT. Translating gives CASSLAGTSPPDTQYF. The rearrangement joins TRBV5-1 to TRBJ2-3, with TRBD2 identical over 9 bases. Germline V CDR1 and CDR2: SGHRS, YFSETQ. The CDR3 extends over 16 amino acids. V lost 2 bases to trimming and J lost 4 bases; unmatched junction nucleotides: 8.

The CDR3 sequence: CSVEDRAGVNIQYF. In DNA, the CDR3 is TGCAGCGTTGAAGATAGGGCAGGGGTTAACATTCAGTACTTC. This chain links TRBV29-1 with TRBJ2-4; maybe TRBD1 (6 bases). The germline CDR1 and CDR2 sequences are SQVTM and ANQGSEA. The CDR3 totals 14 residues. Between the trimmed V and J ends, which lost 0 bases and 7 bases, there was a span of 13 bases.

The chain links TRBV11-2 to TRBJ2-1, with D tentatively TRBD1 or TRBD2 (5 bases each). There are 14 residues in the CDR3. Germline V CDR1 and CDR2: SGHAT, FQNNGV. Trimming left V 8 bases short and J 5 bases short, with 16 bases between. CDR3 in amino acids: CASAIGLDNNEQFF. DNA of the CDR3: TGTGCCAGCGCAATCGGACTGGACAACAATGAGCAGTTCTTC.

The CDR3 nucleotides read TGCGCCAGCAGCCAAGATTTGGGTGTGGAGGGCGGCCAGCCCCAGCATTTT. It yields the protein CASSQDLGVEGGQPQHF. This chain links TRBV4-1 with TRBJ1-5; D is uncertain. In germline, CDR1 is MGHRA, CDR2 YSYEKL. The CDR3 totals 17 residues. Trimming shortened V by 0 bases and J by 7 bases, and 19 bases separated the two germline ends.

The V and J genes are TRBV5-8 and TRBJ2-5; the D gene could be TRBD1 or TRBD2 (5 bases each). V was shortened by 4 bases and J by 0 bases, with 19 bases between the two germline ends. The CDR3 spans 17 residues. Germline CDR1 reads SGHTS; CDR2 reads YDEGEE. The CDR3 spells CASSGGGVTWYQETQYF. The CDR3 coding sequence is TGTGCCAGCAGCGGGGGTGGTGTGACTTGGTACCAAGAGACCCAGTACTTC.